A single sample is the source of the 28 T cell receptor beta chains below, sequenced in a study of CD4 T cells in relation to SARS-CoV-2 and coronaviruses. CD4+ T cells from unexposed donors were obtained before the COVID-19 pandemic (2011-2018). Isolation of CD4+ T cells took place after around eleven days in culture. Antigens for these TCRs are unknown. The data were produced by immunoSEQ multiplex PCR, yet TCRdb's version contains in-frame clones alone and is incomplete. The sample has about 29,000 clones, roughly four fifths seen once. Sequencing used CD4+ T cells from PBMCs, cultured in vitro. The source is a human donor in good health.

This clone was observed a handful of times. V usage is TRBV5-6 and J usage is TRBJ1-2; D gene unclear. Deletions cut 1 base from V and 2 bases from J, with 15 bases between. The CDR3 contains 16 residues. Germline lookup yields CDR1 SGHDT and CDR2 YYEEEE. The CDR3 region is CASSLLDGITNYGYTF. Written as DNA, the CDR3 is TGTGCCAGCAGCTTGCTCGACGGAATCACAAACTATGGCTACACCTTC.

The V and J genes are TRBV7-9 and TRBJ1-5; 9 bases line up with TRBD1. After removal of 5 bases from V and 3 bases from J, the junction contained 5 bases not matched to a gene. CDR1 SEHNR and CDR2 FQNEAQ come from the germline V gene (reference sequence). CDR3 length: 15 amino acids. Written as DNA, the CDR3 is TGTGCCAGCAGCCTTGGACAGGGGTACAATCAGCCCCAGCATTTT. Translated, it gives CASSLGQGYNQPQHF.

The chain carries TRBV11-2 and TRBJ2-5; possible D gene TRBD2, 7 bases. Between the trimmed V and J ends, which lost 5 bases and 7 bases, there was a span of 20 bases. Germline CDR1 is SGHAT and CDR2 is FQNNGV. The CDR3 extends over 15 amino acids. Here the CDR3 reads CASSHNGPRGGTQYF. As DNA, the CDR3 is TGTGCCAGCAGCCATAATGGCCCTAGGGGGGGGACCCAGTACTTC.

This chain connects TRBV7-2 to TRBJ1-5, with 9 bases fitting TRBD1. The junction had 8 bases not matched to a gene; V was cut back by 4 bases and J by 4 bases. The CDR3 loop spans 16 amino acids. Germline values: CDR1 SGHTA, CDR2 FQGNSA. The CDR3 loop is CASSSKTGGSNQPQHF. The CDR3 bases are TGTGCCAGCAGCTCAAAAACAGGGGGCTCAAATCAGCCCCAGCATTTT.

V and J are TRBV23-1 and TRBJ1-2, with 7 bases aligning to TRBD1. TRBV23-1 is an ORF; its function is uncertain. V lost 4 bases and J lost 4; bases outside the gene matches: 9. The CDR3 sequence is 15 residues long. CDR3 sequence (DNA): TGCGCCAGCAGTCTCCTCGGGACAGTTTCCTATGGCTACACCTTC. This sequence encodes CASSLLGTVSYGYTF.

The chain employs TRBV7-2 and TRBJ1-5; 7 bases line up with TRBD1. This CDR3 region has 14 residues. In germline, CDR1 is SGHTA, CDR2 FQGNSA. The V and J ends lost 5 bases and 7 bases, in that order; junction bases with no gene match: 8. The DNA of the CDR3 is TGTGCCAGCAGCCCTGACAGGGTCGGGCAGCCCCAGCATTTT. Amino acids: CASSPDRVGQPQHF.

The CDR3 DNA reads TGCGCCAGCAGCATGACAGGGAAGGGTGAAAAACTGTTTTTT. Translation gives CASSMTGKGEKLFF. The J gene is TRBJ1-4, the V gene TRBV5-1, with 7 bases fitting TRBD1. The CDR3 has 14 amino acids. Germline V CDR1 and CDR2: SGHRS, YFSETQ. Trimming at V came to 4 bases and at J to 7 bases, leaving 7 bases not matched to a gene.

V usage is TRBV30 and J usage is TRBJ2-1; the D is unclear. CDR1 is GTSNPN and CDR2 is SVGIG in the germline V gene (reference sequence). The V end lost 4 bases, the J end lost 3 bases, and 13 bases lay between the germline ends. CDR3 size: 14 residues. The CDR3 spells CAWTPVGFYNEQFF. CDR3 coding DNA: TGTGCCTGGACCCCCGTAGGGTTCTACAATGAGCAGTTCTTC.

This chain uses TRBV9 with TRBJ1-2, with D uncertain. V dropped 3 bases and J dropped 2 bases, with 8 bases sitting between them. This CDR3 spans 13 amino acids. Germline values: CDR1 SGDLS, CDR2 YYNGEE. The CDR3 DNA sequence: TGTGCCAGCAGCGCCCCTGGAAACTATGGCTACACCTTC. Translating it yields CASSAPGNYGYTF.

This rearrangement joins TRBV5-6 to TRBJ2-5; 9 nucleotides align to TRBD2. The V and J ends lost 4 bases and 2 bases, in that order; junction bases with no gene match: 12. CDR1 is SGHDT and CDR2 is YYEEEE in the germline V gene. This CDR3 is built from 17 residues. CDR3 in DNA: TGTGCCAGCAGCCCTACGGCGGGGGGGTGGTCTCAAGAGACCCAGTACTTC. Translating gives CASSPTAGGWSQETQYF.

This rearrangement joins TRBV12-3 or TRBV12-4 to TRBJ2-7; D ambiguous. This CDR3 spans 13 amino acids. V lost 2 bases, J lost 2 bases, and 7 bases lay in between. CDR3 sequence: CASSLHSTYEQYF. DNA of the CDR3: TGTGCCAGCAGTTTACACAGCACCTACGAGCAGTACTTC.

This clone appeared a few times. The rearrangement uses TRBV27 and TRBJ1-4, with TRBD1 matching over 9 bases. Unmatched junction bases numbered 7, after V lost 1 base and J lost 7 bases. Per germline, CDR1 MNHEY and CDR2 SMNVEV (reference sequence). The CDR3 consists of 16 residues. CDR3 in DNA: TGTGCCAGCAGTTTATTAAGGGACAGGGCTAGTGAAAAACTGTTTTTT. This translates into CASSLLRDRASEKLFF.

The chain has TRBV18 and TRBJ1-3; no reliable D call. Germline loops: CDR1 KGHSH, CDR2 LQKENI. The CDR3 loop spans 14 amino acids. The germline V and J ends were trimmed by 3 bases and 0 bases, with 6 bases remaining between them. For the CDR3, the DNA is TGTGCCAGCTCACCGGCAGACTCTGGAAACACCATATATTTT. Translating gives CASSPADSGNTIYF. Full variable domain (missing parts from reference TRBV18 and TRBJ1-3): NAGVMQNPRHLVRRRGQEARLRCSPMKGHSHVYWYRQLPEEGLKFMVYLQKENIIDESGMPKERFSAEFPKEGPSILRIQQVVRGDSAAYFCASSPADSGNTIYFGEGSWLTVV.

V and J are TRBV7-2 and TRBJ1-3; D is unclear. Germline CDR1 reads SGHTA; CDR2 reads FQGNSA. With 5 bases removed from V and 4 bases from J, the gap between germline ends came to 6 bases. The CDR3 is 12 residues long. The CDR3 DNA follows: TGTGCCAGCAGCGCGCAGGGAAACACCATATATTTT. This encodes CASSAQGNTIYF.

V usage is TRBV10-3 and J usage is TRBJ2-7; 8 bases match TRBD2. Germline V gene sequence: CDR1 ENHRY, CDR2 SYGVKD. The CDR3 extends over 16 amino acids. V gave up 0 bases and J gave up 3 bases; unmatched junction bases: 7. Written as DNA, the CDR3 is TGTGCCATCAGTGAGTCGGGCGGGGGGCCCCACTACGAGCAGTACTTC. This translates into CAISESGGGPHYEQYF.

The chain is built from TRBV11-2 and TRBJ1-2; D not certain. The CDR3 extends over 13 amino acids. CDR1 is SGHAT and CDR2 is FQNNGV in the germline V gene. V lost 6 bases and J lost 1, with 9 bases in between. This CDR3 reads CASSSDGNYGYTF. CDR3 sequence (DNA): TGTGCCAGCAGTTCCGACGGTAACTATGGCTACACCTTC.

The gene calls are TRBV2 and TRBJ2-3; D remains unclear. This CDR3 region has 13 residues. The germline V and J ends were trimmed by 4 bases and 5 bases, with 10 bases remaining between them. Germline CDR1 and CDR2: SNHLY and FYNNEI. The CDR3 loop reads CASSVRTRDTQYF. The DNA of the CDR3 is TGTGCCAGCAGTGTAAGGACCCGAGATACGCAGTATTTT.

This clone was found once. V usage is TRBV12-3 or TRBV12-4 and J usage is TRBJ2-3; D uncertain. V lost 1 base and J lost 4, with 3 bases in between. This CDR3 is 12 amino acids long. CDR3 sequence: CASSLVADTQYF. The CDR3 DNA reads TGTGCCAGCAGTTTAGTGGCAGATACGCAGTATTTT.

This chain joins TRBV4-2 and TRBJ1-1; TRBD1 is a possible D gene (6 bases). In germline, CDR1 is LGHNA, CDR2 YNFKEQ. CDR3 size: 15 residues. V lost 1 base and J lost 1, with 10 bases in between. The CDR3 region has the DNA TGTGCCAGCAGCCAAGCAGGGGCGGCGAACACTGAAGCTTTCTTT. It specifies CASSQAGAANTEAFF.

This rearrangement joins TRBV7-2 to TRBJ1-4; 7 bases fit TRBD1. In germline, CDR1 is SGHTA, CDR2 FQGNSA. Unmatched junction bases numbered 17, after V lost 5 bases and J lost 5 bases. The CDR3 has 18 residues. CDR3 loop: CASSPGYRGPRLNEKLFF. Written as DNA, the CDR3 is TGTGCCAGCAGCCCCGGATACAGGGGACCCAGATTGAATGAAAAACTGTTTTTT. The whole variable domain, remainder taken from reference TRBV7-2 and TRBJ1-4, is GAGVSQSPSNKVTEKGKDVELRCDPISGHTALYWYRQSLGQGLEFLIYFQGNSAPDKSGLPSDRFSAERTGGSVSTLTIQRTQQEDSAVYLCASSPGYRGPRLNEKLFFGSGTQLSVL.

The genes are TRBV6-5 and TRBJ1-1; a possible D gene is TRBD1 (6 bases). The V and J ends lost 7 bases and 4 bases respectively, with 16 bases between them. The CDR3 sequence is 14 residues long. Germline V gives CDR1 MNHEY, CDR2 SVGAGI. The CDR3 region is CASNKGGAGTEAFF. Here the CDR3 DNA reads TGTGCCAGCAACAAGGGGGGGGCCGGCACTGAAGCTTTCTTT.

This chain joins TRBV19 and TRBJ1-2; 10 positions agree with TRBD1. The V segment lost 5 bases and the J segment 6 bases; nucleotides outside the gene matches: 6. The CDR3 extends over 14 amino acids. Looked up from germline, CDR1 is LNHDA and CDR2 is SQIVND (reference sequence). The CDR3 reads CASSGTGQGHGYTF. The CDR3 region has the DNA TGTGCCAGTAGTGGGACGGGACAGGGGCATGGCTACACCTTC. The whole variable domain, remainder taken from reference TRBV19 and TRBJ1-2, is DGGITQSPKYLFRKEGQNVTLSCEQNLNHDAMYWYRQDPGQGLRLIYYSQIVNDFQKGDIAEGYSVSREKKESFPLTVTSAQKNPTAFYLCASSGTGQGHGYTFGSGTRLTVV.

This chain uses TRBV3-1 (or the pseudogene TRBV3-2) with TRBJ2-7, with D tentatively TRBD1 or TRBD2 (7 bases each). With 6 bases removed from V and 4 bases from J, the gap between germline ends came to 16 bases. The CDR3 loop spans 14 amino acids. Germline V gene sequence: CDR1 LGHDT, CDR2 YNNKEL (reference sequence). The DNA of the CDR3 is TGTGCCAGCAGTCGGGAGGCAGGGGGGTACGAGCAGTACTTC. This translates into CASSREAGGYEQYF.

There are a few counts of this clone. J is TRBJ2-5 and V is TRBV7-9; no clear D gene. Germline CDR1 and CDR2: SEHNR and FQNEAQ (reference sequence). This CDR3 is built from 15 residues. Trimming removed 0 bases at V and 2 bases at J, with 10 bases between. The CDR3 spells CASSLALGTQETQYF. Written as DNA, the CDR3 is TGTGCCAGCAGCTTAGCGCTTGGTACACAAGAGACCCAGTACTTC.

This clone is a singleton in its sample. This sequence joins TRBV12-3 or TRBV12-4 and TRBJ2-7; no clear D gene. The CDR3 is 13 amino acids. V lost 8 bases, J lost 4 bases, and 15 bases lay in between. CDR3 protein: CASRTGSVYEQYF. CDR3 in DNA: TGTGCCAGCCGGACCGGGTCGGTGTACGAGCAGTACTTC.

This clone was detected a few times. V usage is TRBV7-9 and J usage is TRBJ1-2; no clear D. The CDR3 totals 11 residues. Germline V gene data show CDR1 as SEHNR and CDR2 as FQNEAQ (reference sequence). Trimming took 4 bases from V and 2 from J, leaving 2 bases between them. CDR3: CASSYNYGYTF. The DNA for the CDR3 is TGTGCCAGCAGCTACAACTATGGCTACACCTTC.

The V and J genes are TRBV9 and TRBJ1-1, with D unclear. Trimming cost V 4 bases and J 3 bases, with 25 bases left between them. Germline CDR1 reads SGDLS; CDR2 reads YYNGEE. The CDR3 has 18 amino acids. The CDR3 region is CASSPRPGIQSWYTEAFF. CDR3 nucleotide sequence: TGTGCCAGCAGCCCCCGACCGGGGATCCAAAGCTGGTACACTGAAGCTTTCTTT.

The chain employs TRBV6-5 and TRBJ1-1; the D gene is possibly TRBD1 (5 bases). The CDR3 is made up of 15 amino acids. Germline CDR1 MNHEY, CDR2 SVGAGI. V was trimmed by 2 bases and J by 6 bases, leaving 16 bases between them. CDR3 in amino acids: CASSYEGLGSAEAFF. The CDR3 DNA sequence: TGTGCCAGCAGTTACGAGGGGCTTGGCTCGGCTGAAGCTTTCTTT.